One T cell receptor (beta chain) is described in this entry. It has no known antigen specificity. It has no much larger one-base neighbor in the sample; base qualities were not kept. Trimming takes 7 bases from V and 8 bases from J, and the germline ends sit 18 bases apart. There are 14 amino acids in the CDR3, from cysteine to phenylalanine inclusive. Of all the DNA, just the CDR3 is kept, 42 bases in frame from base 1. CDR1 and CDR2 (LNHDA, SQIVND) derive from the germline V gene (reference sequence). These data belong to a study of shared clonotypes between healthy human individuals (dated by TCRdb to the early 2020s). Describing the broader study: The cohort included a few men and two women between 18 and 49 years of age. For each donor, three plates each were used for CD4 naive and CD4 memory, two plates were used for CD8 naive, and one plate was used for CD8 memory. To estimate repertoire size and how much clonotype sharing occurs between individuals, the study deeply sequenced the blood TCR repertoires of 5 or 6 healthy adults. To increase sequencing depth and limit assay-specific biases, TCR repertoire library preparation and sequencing were carried out by different laboratories using diverse techniques. Between about 0.9 and 10 billion PBMCs per donor were obtained by leukapheresis. Points the paper makes about the study in general: Rarefaction of sorted-subset datasets indicated incomplete sequencing despite the large sequencing depth. The small number of donors limited the genetic and exposure-history diversity represented. Sampling was restricted to blood, and TCR repertoires in tissue are likely to differ from TCR repertoires in blood. Based on pairwise subsampling, the degree of clonotype sharing among donors was expected to be affected by sequencing depth. Larger estimated clonotype richness was generally found for naive subsets than for memory subsets. Higher generation probabilities were observed for clonotypes shared by all four sorted-subset donors than for non-shared clonotypes. Sharing across a handful of donors was observed for about 5% of naive CD4, less than 4% of naive CD8, about 2.3% of memory CD4, and around 0.44% of memory CD8 clonotypes.

The donors were healthy, HIV-negative adults who had no recently reported acute infections or vaccinations. Only Caucasian adults living in Nashville, Tennessee, USA were represented among the donors. CD4+ T cells were enriched through magnetic negative selection, after which naive cells were positively selected on CD45RA and the remaining negative fraction served as the memory subset. After blood collection by leukapheresis, PBMCs were isolated using Ficoll-Histopaque density gradient centrifugation and then cryopreserved in the vapor phase of liquid nitrogen. Purity and quantity of every magnetically sorted T cell population were checked by analytical flow cytometry. Genomic DNA was isolated from each sorted fraction and quantified by UV absorbance on a Nanodrop 2000c. Using the deep immunoSEQ assay, multiplex PCR amplified TCR CDR3 regions from genomic DNA. Extracted genomic DNA from each cell subset was spread evenly across all wells of several immunoSEQ 96-well plates, with each plate serving as a replicate. Each replicate PCR for sorted subsets received about 210 ng genomic DNA, equal to about 30,000 T cell genomes. Purified libraries were quantified with a Qubit 3.0 fluorometer, sized on a Bioanalyzer 2100, and re-quantified with the KAPA Library Quantification kit. Each immunoSEQ 96-well plate was sequenced on its own single-read 150-cycle Illumina NextSeq 550 flow cell. For the original study's pipeline: Because only junctional sequences without quality scores were contained in the immunoSEQ output, filtering matching that applied to full-length reads could not be performed. To assign V/J genes and CDR3, sequences were annotated using PyIR, a Python wrapper for IgBLAST v1.9, with IMGT germline references. Any read was removed if the V/J assignment was weak (E-value above 1e-6), the CDR3 was missing, or the read contained stop codons, out-of-frame junctions, or ambiguous translated residues. V3J clonotypes were defined by identical inferred V gene, J gene, and CDR3 amino acid sequence. The percentage overlap between two repertoires was calculated by dividing the number of shared unique clonotypes by the size of the smaller repertoire. Three approaches were used to assess repertoire richness: RTK rarefaction, the Chao1 estimator, and Recon v2.1 estimates of unobserved clonotypes. Generation probabilities were computed with OLGA for all TCRbeta clonotypes obtained by the gDNA method from several donors. Sourced from immuneACCESS, this table was stored by TCRdb with only in-frame sequences that have V and J called. A share of the clones is absent; for the studies checked, an unresolved V gene accounts for under half, and the remainder has no known explanation. V and J calls and clone size are given by that table; D and trimming were obtained from the DNA. Present in this sample are 1,500,000 or so clones, about 98.5% of which were seen just once. The biggest ten clones account for around 0.38% of the sample.

The sequence links TRBV19 to TRBJ2-1; the D gene cannot be resolved reliably. This clonotype originated in a man younger than 45 in good health. Sequences were obtained from naive CD4+ T cells sorted from blood. What the cell subset or site label conveys for this sample: CD45RA+ positively selected. The nucleotide sequence is given as TGTGCCAGTAAGCAGTTTTCGACGAAAGATGAGCAGTTCTTC. Its translation reads: CASKQFSTKDEQFF.